Below are 3 T cell receptor beta chains sequenced from a single sample in a study of control samples from healthy donors and cancer patients. The table came from immunoSEQ multiplex PCR; TCRdb's copy has only in-frame clones and leaves some out. Of roughly 120,000 clones in the sample, just over 90% were seen once. The sample taken for sequencing was PBMCs. These receptors were obtained from a man aged 50 to 60 with head and neck cancer.

A remark on this clone: This sample includes further DNA sequences coding for the same CDR3. This CDR3 is CAWSRGLNTEAFF. CDR3 nucleotide sequence: TGTGCCTGGAGCAGGGGGTTGAACACTGAAGCTTTCTTT. This chain connects TRBV30 to TRBJ1-1, with TRBD1 matching over 7 bases. This CDR3 contains 13 residues. Unmatched junction bases numbered 1, after V lost 3 bases and J lost 0 bases. The germline V gene has CDR1 GTSNPN and CDR2 SVGIG (reference sequence).

CDR3 region: CASSGQGSSYEQYF. The CDR3 nucleotides are TGCGCCAGCAGCGGTCAGGGAAGCTCCTACGAGCAGTACTTC. The chain has TRBV5-1 and TRBJ2-7; maybe TRBD1 (5 bases). This CDR3 spans 14 amino acids. Germline CDR1 SGHRS, CDR2 YFSETQ. V was clipped by 4 bases and J by 0 bases, with 11 bases between them.

V is TRBV6-5 and J is TRBJ1-1; D unresolved. V lost 2 bases and J lost 1, with 8 bases in between. The CDR3 has 14 residues. Per the germline V gene, CDR1 is MNHEY and CDR2 is SVGAGI. The CDR3 loop is CASSYKGRNTEAFF. The CDR3 nucleotides read TGTGCCAGCAGTTACAAAGGAAGGAACACTGAAGCTTTCTTT.